These 24 T cell receptor beta chains were sequenced from one sample in a study of PD-1 blockade in classical Hodgkin lymphoma. The patients all showed relapse after autologous stem cell transplantation, while their brentuximab vedotin exposure varied. The protocol was immunoSEQ multiplex PCR, while the TCRdb copy is restricted to in-frame clones and leaves out a portion. The profile shows about 97,000 clones, over 80% of them singletons. This sample comprised peripheral blood mononuclear cells (PBMCs), obtained at baseline. The source of these receptors is a human donor with classical Hodgkin lymphoma.

The chain couples TRBV7-2 to TRBJ2-7; D remains unclear. The germline CDR1 and CDR2 sequences are SGHTA and FQGNSA. The CDR3 has 15 residues. V lost 0 bases and J lost 4, with 13 bases in between. The CDR3 loop is CASSLAPARAYEQYF. CDR3 DNA sequence: TGTGCCAGCAGCTTAGCGCCGGCTAGGGCGTACGAGCAGTACTTC.

V and J are TRBV10-3 and TRBJ2-7; D remains unclear. The CDR3 extends over 12 amino acids. Between the trimmed V and J ends, which lost 11 bases and 4 bases, there was a span of 15 bases. CDR1 and CDR2 (germline): ENHRY, SYGVKD. CDR3 in amino acids: CASRHSLYEQYF. The CDR3 DNA is TGTGCCTCCCGACATTCCTTGTACGAGCAGTACTTC.

The chain employs TRBV10-2 and TRBJ2-3, with no clear D. This CDR3 spans 12 amino acids. Per germline, CDR1 WSHSY and CDR2 SAAADI. V lost 6 bases to trimming and J lost 2 bases, with 6 bases between them. CDR3 sequence reads: CASSLFTDTQYF. The CDR3, as DNA: TGCGCCAGCAGCCTATTCACAGATACGCAGTATTTT.

This clone was found once. The V and J genes are TRBV7-8 and TRBJ1-2, with 9 bases identical to TRBD1. V dropped 5 bases and J dropped 0; count of bases not matched to a gene: 4. This CDR3 is built from 15 residues. CDR1 SGHVS and CDR2 FQNEAQ come from the germline V gene. CDR3 in amino acids: CASSLGTGSNYGYTF. For the CDR3, the DNA is TGTGCCAGCAGCCTCGGGACAGGGTCTAACTATGGCTACACCTTC.

This clone was found once. The CDR3 DNA reads TGTGCCAGCAGCTTAGAGGCGCAGACGGCGACCCAGTACTTC. This encodes CASSLEAQTATQYF. This sequence joins TRBV7-9 and TRBJ2-5; no firm D call. V was cut by 1 base and J by 7 bases, with 13 bases left in between. The CDR3 sequence is 14 residues long. Germline lookup yields CDR1 SEHNR and CDR2 FQNEAQ (reference sequence).

This clone has just a few counts. The rearrangement joins TRBV27 to TRBJ2-1; D remains unclear. CDR3 length: 11 residues. V lost 5 bases and J 9 bases, leaving 8 bases between the germline ends. Germline CDR1 is MNHEY and CDR2 is SMNVEV (reference sequence). The CDR3 DNA reads TGTGCCAGCAGTCCCCTAGTTGAGCAGTTCTTC. Translation: CASSPLVEQFF.

In DNA form, the CDR3 reads TGTGCCAGCAATAAACTAGCGGGAGGGCCTAGAGGTAATGAGCAGTTCTTC. Amino acids: CASNKLAGGPRGNEQFF. The V and J genes are TRBV27 and TRBJ2-1; 13 nucleotides match TRBD2. The CDR3 spans 17 residues. CDR1 and CDR2 (germline): MNHEY, SMNVEV (reference sequence). V shed 7 bases and J 7 bases; nucleotides not matched to a gene: 13.

The chain recombines TRBV7-9 with TRBJ2-7; 7 nucleotides agree with TRBD2. CDR1 and CDR2 from the germline V gene are SEHNR and FQNEAQ (reference sequence). This CDR3 contains 14 residues. V trimming: 5 bases; J trimming: 4 bases; junction bases outside the gene matches: 8. The CDR3 region is CASSGRAILYEQYF. DNA of the CDR3: TGTGCCAGCAGCGGGAGGGCCATTTTGTACGAGCAGTACTTC. The variable domain in full, with the rest retrieved from reference TRBV7-9 and TRBJ2-7, is DTGVSQNPRHKITKRGQNVTFRCDPISEHNRLYWYRQTLGQGPEFLTYFQNEAQLEKSRLLSDRFSAERPKGSFSTLEIQRTEQGDSAMYLCASSGRAILYEQYFGPGTRLTVT.

This clone was found a few times. The chain is built from TRBV7-8 and TRBJ2-1; D might be TRBD1 (6 bases). CDR3 size: 18 residues. CDR1 and CDR2 (germline): SGHVS, FQNEAQ. The V gene lost 2 bases and the J gene lost 2 bases, with 19 bases spanning the gap. CDR3: CASSLISSWGRTYNEQFF. The CDR3 bases are TGTGCCAGCAGCTTAATTTCCAGCTGGGGGCGGACCTACAATGAGCAGTTCTTC.

The genes are TRBV2 and TRBJ2-1, with TRBD2 matching 10 bases. J gave up 8 bases and V 3 bases, and 4 bases lay outside the gene matches. The CDR3 covers 14 residues. Germline-derived CDR1 and CDR2 are SNHLY and FYNNEI. The CDR3 reads CASSEGLANDEQFF. For the CDR3, the DNA is TGTGCCAGCAGTGAGGGACTAGCGAATGATGAGCAGTTCTTC.

V gene TRBV28 combines with J gene TRBJ1-3; D gene unclear. Germline loops: CDR1 MDHEN, CDR2 SYDVKM. CDR3 length: 13 residues. Trimming took 7 bases from V and 0 from J, leaving 7 bases between them. The CDR3 nucleotides read TGTGCCAGCATCACATCCTCTGGAAACACCATATATTTT. As protein: CASITSSGNTIYF.

This chain links TRBV5-5 with TRBJ1-1; D is unclear. Germline loops: CDR1 SGHKS, CDR2 YYEKEE (reference sequence). CDR3 length: 15 amino acids. V lost 0 bases and J 2 bases, leaving 11 bases between the germline ends. CDR3 residues: CASSLVAGRNTEAFF. The CDR3 region has the DNA TGTGCCAGCAGCTTGGTTGCGGGAAGAAACACTGAAGCTTTCTTT.

The chain links TRBV7-9 to TRBJ2-3; D is undetermined. There are 15 residues in the CDR3. V gave up 1 base and J gave up 0 bases, with 8 bases separating them. Per the germline V gene, CDR1 is SEHNR and CDR2 is FQNEAQ (reference sequence). Here the CDR3 DNA reads TGTGCCAGCAGCTTAGATCGTACGAGCACAGATACGCAGTATTTT. It is translated as CASSLDRTSTDTQYF.

The sample holds one count of this clone. The chain has TRBV5-4 and TRBJ2-3, with D maybe TRBD2 (5 bases). V shed 4 bases and J shed 6 bases, with 18 bases lying between them. From germline, CDR1 is SGHNT and CDR2 YYREEE (reference sequence). This CDR3 has 15 residues. The CDR3: CASSLTGVVGDTQYF. The CDR3 DNA reads as TGTGCCAGCAGCCTCACCGGGGTGGTGGGTGATACGCAGTATTTT.

The rearrangement uses TRBV5-1 and TRBJ2-1; the D gene is possibly TRBD2 (5 bases). The germline gives CDR1 SGHRS, CDR2 YFSETQ. V lost 5 bases and J lost 2, with 11 bases in between. This CDR3 comprises 14 residues. In DNA, the CDR3 is TGCGCCAGCAGGGAGGTACCGACCTACAATGAGCAGTTCTTC. Its protein is CASREVPTYNEQFF.

The DNA for the CDR3 is TGTGCCAGCTCACCTAGGGGGGAAGGGGCCTACGAGCAGTACTTC. This gives the protein CASSPRGEGAYEQYF. The gene calls are TRBV18 and TRBJ2-7, with D possibly called TRBD1 or TRBD2 (6 bases each). Germline assignment: CDR1 KGHSH and CDR2 LQKENI. With 3 bases removed from V and 2 bases from J, the gap between germline ends came to 14 bases. This CDR3 comprises 15 residues.

The chain carries TRBV6-6 and TRBJ2-5; TRBD1 is a possible D gene (6 bases). The end of the DNA is better explained by TRBJ2-7, so the J call may be wrong. From germline, CDR1 is MNHNY and CDR2 SVGAGI (reference sequence). The CDR3 contains 12 residues. CDR3 nucleotides: TGTGCCAGCAGTTCCGACAGGAACGAGCAGTACTTC. Its translation: CASSSDRNEQYF.

The V gene is TRBV28, the J gene TRBJ1-2, with 7 nucleotides matching TRBD1. This CDR3 comprises 16 residues. J lost 7 bases, V lost 0 bases, and 11 bases had no gene match. Germline V gene sequence: CDR1 MDHEN, CDR2 SYDVKM. The CDR3 spells CASSLWAVQGTGGYTF. The CDR3, as DNA: TGTGCCAGCAGTTTATGGGCCGTACAGGGGACCGGTGGCTACACCTTC.

With respect to this clone: At one boundary the junction diverges from the germline segment, which might be a read error. This specimen includes other DNA sequences encoding the same CDR3. The rearrangement uses TRBV7-9 and TRBJ2-2; the D gene could be TRBD1 or TRBD2 (5 bases each). The CDR3 contains 16 residues. The germline CDR1 and CDR2 sequences are SEHNR and FQNEAQ (reference sequence). Written as DNA, the CDR3 is TGTGCCAGCAGCCCCGCCGGGGCAGGGAACACCGGGGAACTGTTTTTT. Protein product: CASSPAGAGNTGELFF.

This chain joins TRBV2 and TRBJ2-1, with a weak D call TRBD2 (6 bases). V shed 8 bases and J shed 0 bases, with 11 bases lying between them. Germline values: CDR1 SNHLY, CDR2 FYNNEI. This CDR3 comprises 14 residues. The CDR3 reads CASFRGSSYNEQFF. Here the CDR3 DNA reads TGTGCCAGCTTCCGGGGGAGCTCCTACAATGAGCAGTTCTTC.

This chain joins TRBV7-2 and TRBJ2-1; D may be TRBD2 (7 bases). The CDR3 consists of 18 residues. Germline V gene sequence: CDR1 SGHTA, CDR2 FQGNSA. The ends were cut back, 0 bases at V and 4 bases at J, with 19 bases in the middle. CDR3 in amino acids: CASSLALGGRGGYNEQFF. The CDR3 region has the DNA TGTGCCAGCAGCTTAGCGCTGGGGGGCAGGGGAGGGTACAATGAGCAGTTCTTC.

In its sample, this clone was seen many times. This chain links TRBV19 with TRBJ1-5; D is unresolved. V lost 3 bases to trimming and J lost 5 bases, with 17 bases between them. There are 16 residues in the CDR3. In germline, CDR1 is LNHDA, CDR2 SQIVND (reference sequence). The CDR3 DNA reads TGTGCCAGTAGTATCCCGTGGACCGCTTCGGATCAGCCCCAGCATTTT. As protein: CASSIPWTASDQPQHF.

The genes are TRBV27 and TRBJ2-1, with no clear D. Germline values: CDR1 MNHEY, CDR2 SMNVEV (reference sequence). This CDR3 comprises 17 residues. Trimming removed 2 bases from V and 0 bases from J, with 14 bases in between. The CDR3: CASSLLGPRSSYNEQFF. The DNA of the CDR3 is TGTGCCAGCAGTTTACTAGGCCCGCGGAGCTCCTACAATGAGCAGTTCTTC.

This chain links TRBV7-8 with TRBJ1-1; D gene uncertain. CDR3 length: 15 amino acids. Germline CDR1 and CDR2: SGHVS and FQNEAQ. The ends were cut back, 5 bases at V and 1 base at J, with 14 bases in the middle. The CDR3 here is CASSGVAGRNTEAFF. In nucleotides, the CDR3 is TGTGCCAGCAGCGGAGTGGCAGGCCGGAACACTGAAGCTTTCTTT. The variable domain in full, completed from reference TRBV7-8 and TRBJ1-1, reads GAGVSQSPRYKVAKRGQDVALRCDPISGHVSLFWYQQALGQGPEFLTYFQNEAQLDKSGLPSDRFFAERPEGSVSTLKIQRTQQEDSAVYLCASSGVAGRNTEAFFGQGTRLTVV.